The 30 T cell receptor beta chains below were found in one sample sequenced in a study of response to subunit inactivated influenza vaccine. MiXCR, applied by TCRdb to the RT-PCR reads, yields one record per CDR3 protein. The table records 250,000 to 350,000 distinct CDR3 sequences, around 20% of them present only once. The sample here was PBMCs from blood, taken about 20 months after vaccination. The source of these receptors is a man in his fifties or sixties who received an inactivated influenza vaccine.

This clonotype showed up many times. V and J are TRBV20-1 and TRBJ1-2; tentatively, D is TRBD1 (6 bases). In germline, CDR1 is DFQATT, CDR2 SNEGSKA (reference sequence). The CDR3 is made up of 13 amino acids. Trimming cost V 6 bases and J 4 bases, with 15 bases left between them. The CDR3 loop is CSAPEGELYGYTF. CDR3 bases: TGCAGTGCCCCAGAGGGGGAGCTCTATGGCTACACCTTC.

This clonotype turned up a few times. V gene TRBV19 combines with J gene TRBJ1-1, with 7 bases matching TRBD1. Unmatched junction bases numbered 16, after V lost 3 bases and J lost 6 bases. This CDR3 is 17 amino acids long. Germline V gene data show CDR1 as LNHDA and CDR2 as SQIVND (reference sequence). CDR3 protein: CASSILGQVLLGAEAFF. DNA for the CDR3: TGTGCCAGTAGTATCCTCGGACAGGTCCTGCTTGGCGCTGAAGCTTTCTTT.

This clonotype appeared a few times. The V gene is TRBV20-1, the J gene TRBJ1-5; D is perhaps TRBD1 (6 bases). Between the trimmed V and J ends, which lost 0 bases and 2 bases, there was a span of 14 bases. The CDR3 has 16 amino acids. Germline assignment: CDR1 DFQATT and CDR2 SNEGSKA (reference sequence). Written as DNA, the CDR3 is TGCAGTGCTAGAGATCACGAGGCAGGGGGCAATCAGCCCCAGCATTTT. It specifies CSARDHEAGGNQPQHF.

This clonotype was picked up a small number of times. This sequence joins TRBV6-5 and TRBJ1-2; D unresolved. CDR1 MNHEY and CDR2 SVGAGI come from the germline V gene. The CDR3 loop spans 12 amino acids. Between the trimmed V and J ends, which lost 11 bases and 8 bases, there was a span of 18 bases. The CDR3 bases are TGTGCCTTTAGGGCCCTTTGTGACGGCTACACCTTC. This encodes CAFRALCDGYTF.

The CDR3: CASSLNTGAYEQYF. The CDR3 DNA reads as TGCGCCAGCAGCTTGAATACAGGGGCCTACGAGCAGTACTTC. The rearrangement links TRBV5-1 to TRBJ2-7; 7 nucleotides line up with TRBD1. Per the germline V gene, CDR1 is SGHRS and CDR2 is YFSETQ. J gave up 2 bases and V 1 base, and 3 bases lay outside the gene matches. This CDR3 has 14 amino acids.

This clonotype occurred a few times. The chain is built from TRBV11-2 and TRBJ2-7; D gene ambiguous. From germline, CDR1 is SGHAT and CDR2 FQNNGV. Deletions cut 0 bases from V and 2 bases from J, with 8 bases between. This CDR3 region has 14 residues. CDR3 DNA sequence: TGTGCCAGCAGCTTAGAACGCCAGGCCTACGAGCAGTACTTC. Encoded protein: CASSLERQAYEQYF.

The chain uses TRBV10-3 and TRBJ2-3; tentatively, D is TRBD1 (5 bases). With 7 bases removed from V and 3 bases from J, the gap between germline ends came to 8 bases. Germline CDR1 ENHRY, CDR2 SYGVKD. This CDR3 is built from 12 residues. CDR3 nucleotides: TGTGCCATCAAAACAGGAACAGATACGCAGTATTTT. Encoded protein: CAIKTGTDTQYF.

The table lists this clonotype with a few counts. The rearrangement links TRBV10-3 to TRBJ2-5, with D tentatively TRBD1 (6 bases). Germline V lookup: CDR1 ENHRY, CDR2 SYGVKD. The CDR3 has 17 residues. Trimming cost V 2 bases and J 5 bases, with 21 bases left between them. The CDR3 loop is CAISEPVDRSQGETQYF. DNA for the CDR3: TGTGCCATCAGTGAGCCTGTAGACAGGTCTCAGGGGGAGACCCAGTACTTC.

This clonotype was seen ten or more times. The chain couples TRBV12-3 or TRBV12-4 to TRBJ1-5, with D perhaps TRBD1 (5 bases). The CDR3 extends over 16 amino acids. V was trimmed by 2 bases and J by 3 bases, leaving 14 bases between them. CDR3 coding DNA: TGTGCCAGCAGTTTAAGGTCTGGACACCCCAATCAGCCCCAGCATTTT. Encoded protein: CASSLRSGHPNQPQHF.

The V and J genes are TRBV14 and TRBJ2-1; possibly TRBD1 or TRBD2 for D (5 bases each). The CDR3 runs to 16 residues. V was clipped by 0 bases and J by 4 bases, with 13 bases between them. Looked up from germline, CDR1 is SGHDN and CDR2 is FVKESK. CDR3 sequence (DNA): TGTGCCAGCAGCCAAGATCGAGGGGTGAAGTACAATGAGCAGTTCTTC. Translation gives CASSQDRGVKYNEQFF.

The rearrangement links TRBV4-1 to TRBJ1-3, with 7 bases aligning to TRBD1. V lost 3 bases, J lost 0 bases, and 5 bases stayed unmatched. CDR3 length: 16 amino acids. Germline V gene lookup returns CDR1 MGHRA and CDR2 YSYEKL. The CDR3: CASSQQTGNSGNTIYF. The DNA of the CDR3 is TGCGCCAGCAGCCAGCAGACAGGGAACTCTGGAAACACCATATATTTT.

The chain uses TRBV20-1 and TRBJ1-2; perhaps TRBD1 as D (5 bases). This CDR3 has 11 residues. The V gene lost 5 bases and the J gene lost 7 bases, with 11 bases spanning the gap. Germline CDR1 DFQATT, CDR2 SNEGSKA (reference sequence). Here the CDR3 reads CSAPGSRGYTF. The CDR3 bases are TGCAGTGCTCCAGGGAGCCGTGGCTACACCTTC.

J is TRBJ1-5 and V is TRBV2; the D is unclear. V dropped 2 bases and J dropped 0 bases, with 5 bases sitting between them. The CDR3 spans 14 residues. Germline V gene data show CDR1 as SNHLY and CDR2 as FYNNEI. The CDR3 DNA sequence: TGTGCCAGCAGTGAATCGGTTAGCAATCAGCCCCAGCATTTT. This codes for CASSESVSNQPQHF.

Only one count was recorded for this clonotype. The V and J genes are TRBV25-1 and TRBJ2-7; maybe TRBD2 (5 bases). Per the germline V gene, CDR1 is MGHDK and CDR2 is SYGVNS. Trimming removed 5 bases at V and 0 bases at J, with 17 bases between. The CDR3 extends over 16 amino acids. In nucleotides, the CDR3 is TGTGCCAGCAGTCTAGCAGGCGCAACAAGCTCCTACGAGCAGTACTTC. As protein: CASSLAGATSSYEQYF.

This clonotype has just a few counts. The chain is built from TRBV4-3 and TRBJ1-2, with 7 bases matching TRBD1. Unmatched junction bases numbered 10, after V lost 5 bases and J lost 10 bases. Germline V CDR1 and CDR2: LGHNA, YSLEER. The length of the CDR3 is 13 residues. CDR3 bases: TGCGCCAGCAGCGTAAGACAGGGTACTGACTACACCTTC. Translated: CASSVRQGTDYTF.

The chain is built from TRBV6-1 and TRBJ1-6, with D unclear. The CDR3 covers 16 residues. Germline CDR1 reads MNHNS; CDR2 reads SASEGT. V gave up 1 base and J gave up 9 bases, with 16 bases separating them. The DNA of the CDR3 is TGTGCCAGCAGTGAAGGGATAGGGAGGGTAACTTCACCCCTCCACTTT. This codes for CASSEGIGRVTSPLHF.

The CDR3 here is CASSRGSGDTQYF. The CDR3 DNA reads TGTGCCAGCTCACGGGGTAGCGGAGATACGCAGTATTTT. This chain links TRBV18 with TRBJ2-3; D perhaps matches TRBD2 (6 bases). The CDR3 extends over 13 amino acids. Trimming shortened V by 4 bases and J by 5 bases, and 10 bases separated the two germline ends. Per germline, CDR1 KGHSH and CDR2 LQKENI. The variable domain in full, with the rest retrieved from reference TRBV18 and TRBJ2-3, is NAGVMQNPRHLVRRRGQEARLRCSPMKGHSHVYWYRQLPEEGLKFMVYLQKENIIDESGMPKERFSAEFPKEGPSILRIQQVVRGDSAAYFCASSRGSGDTQYFGPGTRLTVL.

This clonotype was counted between two and nine times. This chain uses TRBV18 with TRBJ1-4; tentative D call: TRBD1 (5 bases). The V end lost 2 bases, the J end lost 8 bases, and 12 bases lay between the germline ends. Looked up from germline, CDR1 is KGHSH and CDR2 is LQKENI. The CDR3 runs to 14 residues. In DNA form, the CDR3 reads TGTGCCAGCTCACCATCAGGGTCGACGGAAAAACTGTTTTTT. It is translated as CASSPSGSTEKLFF. The full variable domain, with the rest looked up from reference TRBV18 and TRBJ1-4, is NAGVMQNPRHLVRRRGQEARLRCSPMKGHSHVYWYRQLPEEGLKFMVYLQKENIIDESGMPKERFSAEFPKEGPSILRIQQVVRGDSAAYFCASSPSGSTEKLFFGSGTQLSVL.

V is TRBV2 and J is TRBJ2-7, with TRBD1 matching over 8 bases. Trimming at V came to 6 bases and at J to 2 bases, leaving 3 bases not matched to a gene. This CDR3 comprises 13 residues. The germline CDR1 and CDR2 sequences are SNHLY and FYNNEI. CDR3 in amino acids: CASSVDRAYEQYF. In DNA, the CDR3 is TGTGCCAGCAGCGTGGACAGGGCCTACGAGCAGTACTTC.

At least ten counts were recorded for this clonotype. The rearrangement links TRBV20-1 to TRBJ1-4; 7 nucleotides line up with TRBD1. The CDR3 length is 18 residues. Germline V gene lookup returns CDR1 DFQATT and CDR2 SNEGSKA (reference sequence). With 0 bases clipped from V and 0 bases from J, the junction kept 10 bases outside the gene matches. The CDR3 protein is CSARDHIDRAATNEKLFF. CDR3 bases: TGCAGTGCTAGAGATCATATTGACAGGGCGGCAACTAATGAAAAACTGTTTTTT.

Comments on this clonotype: No conserved phenylalanine or tryptophan is present at the end of the CDR3, so a read error is the likely explanation. This sequence joins TRBV28 and TRBJ1-6; D is perhaps TRBD1 (5 bases). The V gene lost 6 bases and the J gene lost 5 bases, with 23 bases spanning the gap. The CDR3 consists of 18 residues. CDR1 and CDR2 from the germline V gene are MDHEN and SYDVKM. The CDR3 region is CASRNRGEWGFDNSPLHL. The CDR3 DNA reads TGTGCCAGCAGGAACCGAGGGGAGTGGGGGTTCGATAATTCACCCCTCCACCTT.

The CDR3 loop reads CASSLVAGLDTGELFF. The CDR3, as DNA: TGTGCCAGCAGCTTAGTTGCGGGACTCGACACCGGGGAGCTGTTTTTT. This chain joins TRBV11-3 and TRBJ2-2; possibly TRBD2 for D (6 bases). Germline lookup yields CDR1 SGHNT and CDR2 YENEEA. Trimming removed 1 base from V and 3 bases from J, with 12 bases in between. This CDR3 has 16 residues.

This clonotype appeared a few times. In DNA, the CDR3 is TGCAGCGTGATGACAGGGACGAGGGAATTTGGGGCCAACGTCCTGACTTTC. Translating gives CSVMTGTREFGANVLTF. This chain connects TRBV29-1 to TRBJ2-6; TRBD1 agrees at 7 bases. This CDR3 comprises 17 residues. The V gene end was trimmed by 6 bases and the J gene end by 3 bases; junction bases not matched to a gene: 14. Germline CDR1 is SQVTM and CDR2 is ANQGSEA.

This clonotype was seen many times. The V and J genes are TRBV10-3 and TRBJ1-5; the match to TRBD1 covers 10 bases. Germline loops: CDR1 ENHRY, CDR2 SYGVKD. The V gene end was trimmed by 7 bases and the J gene end by 2 bases; junction bases not matched to a gene: 8. CDR3 length: 16 amino acids. CDR3 nucleotide sequence: TGTGCCATCAAGGACAGGGGGTCAGTGTGCAATCAGCCCCAGCATTTT. It encodes CAIKDRGSVCNQPQHF.

This clonotype appeared a few times. This sequence joins TRBV4-2 and TRBJ2-1; TRBD2 agrees at 13 bases. The ends lost 1 base at V and 0 bases at J; junction bases unmatched: 6. The CDR3 has 19 residues. CDR1 is LGHNA and CDR2 is YNFKEQ in the germline V gene. The chain's CDR3 is CASSQGTSGSPSSYNEQFF. The CDR3 DNA is TGTGCCAGCAGCCAAGGGACTAGCGGGAGCCCCAGCTCCTACAATGAGCAGTTCTTC.

This clonotype was observed a few times. The chain is built from TRBV7-8 and TRBJ1-5; 7 positions agree with TRBD1. V was clipped by 5 bases and J by 3 bases; unmatched bases: 7. This CDR3 contains 15 residues. CDR1 is SGHVS and CDR2 is FQNEAQ in the germline V gene. As DNA, the CDR3 is TGTGCCAGCAGCGAAGACAGGGTTGCCAATCAGCCCCAGCATTTT. Translation gives CASSEDRVANQPQHF.

This rearrangement joins TRBV18 to TRBJ1-2, with a weak D call TRBD1 (5 bases). Trimming shortened V by 2 bases and J by 7 bases, and 11 bases separated the two germline ends. CDR3 length equals 13 residues. Germline-derived CDR1 and CDR2 are KGHSH and LQKENI. CDR3 in amino acids: CASSPLPGSGYTF. The DNA of the CDR3 is TGTGCCAGCTCACCATTGCCAGGGAGTGGCTACACCTTC.

V is TRBV20-1 and J is TRBJ2-7, with 12 bases identical to TRBD2. The CDR3 length is 14 residues. Germline values: CDR1 DFQATT, CDR2 SNEGSKA (reference sequence). V lost 5 bases, J lost 3 bases, and 5 bases stayed unmatched. The CDR3 here is CSAALTSGGYEQYF. The CDR3, as DNA: TGCAGTGCTGCCCTGACTAGCGGGGGCTACGAGCAGTACTTC.

This clonotype was picked up a small number of times. V usage is TRBV29-1 and J usage is TRBJ2-7; no reliable D call. Germline values: CDR1 SQVTM, CDR2 ANQGSEA. Trimming left V 5 bases short and J 0 bases short, with 14 bases between. The CDR3 is made up of 14 amino acids. This CDR3 reads CSVHAAGSSYEQYF. CDR3 bases: TGCAGCGTTCACGCAGCCGGTAGCTCCTACGAGCAGTACTTC.

The rearrangement links TRBV6-5 to TRBJ2-5; D is undetermined. CDR1 and CDR2 from the germline V gene are MNHEY and SVGAGI. The CDR3 is made up of 14 amino acids. V was cut by 2 bases and J by 2 bases, with 9 bases left in between. This CDR3 is CASSYSSSQETQYF. CDR3 DNA: TGTGCCAGCAGTTACAGCAGCTCGCAAGAGACCCAGTACTTC.